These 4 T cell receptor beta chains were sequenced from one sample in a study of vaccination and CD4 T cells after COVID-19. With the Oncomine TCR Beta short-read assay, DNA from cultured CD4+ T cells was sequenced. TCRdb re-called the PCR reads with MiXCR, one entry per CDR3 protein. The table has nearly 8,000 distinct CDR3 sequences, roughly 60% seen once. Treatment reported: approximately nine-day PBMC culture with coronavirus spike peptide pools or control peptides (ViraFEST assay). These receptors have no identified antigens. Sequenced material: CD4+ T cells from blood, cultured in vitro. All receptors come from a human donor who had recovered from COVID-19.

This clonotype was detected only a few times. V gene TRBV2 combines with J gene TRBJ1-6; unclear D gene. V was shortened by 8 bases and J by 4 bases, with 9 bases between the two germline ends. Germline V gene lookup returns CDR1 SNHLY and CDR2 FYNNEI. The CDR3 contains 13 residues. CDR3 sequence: CASLLMYNSPLHF. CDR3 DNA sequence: TGTGCCAGCCTCCTTATGTATAATTCACCCCTCCACTTT.

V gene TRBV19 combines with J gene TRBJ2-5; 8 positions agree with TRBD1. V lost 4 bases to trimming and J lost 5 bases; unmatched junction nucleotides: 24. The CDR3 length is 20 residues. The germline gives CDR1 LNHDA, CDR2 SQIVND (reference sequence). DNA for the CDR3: TGTGCCAGTAGTAGAGACGCCGCCGGACAGGGTCAGGCCCTGCGGGAGACCCAGTACTTC. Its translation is CASSRDAAGQGQALRETQYF.

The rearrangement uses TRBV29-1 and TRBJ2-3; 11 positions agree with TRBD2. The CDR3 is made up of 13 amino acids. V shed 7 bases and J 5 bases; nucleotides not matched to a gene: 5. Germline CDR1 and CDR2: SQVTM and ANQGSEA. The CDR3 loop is CSETSGMVDTQYF. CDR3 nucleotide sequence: TGCAGCGAGACTAGCGGGATGGTAGATACGCAGTATTTT.

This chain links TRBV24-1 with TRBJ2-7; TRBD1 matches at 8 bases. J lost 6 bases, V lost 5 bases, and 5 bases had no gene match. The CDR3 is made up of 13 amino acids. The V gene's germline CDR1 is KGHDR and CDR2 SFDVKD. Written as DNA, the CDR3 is TGTGCCACCAGTGCGACAGGGGTACGCGAGCAGTACTTC. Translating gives CATSATGVREQYF.